This T cell receptor beta chain was identified during a study of blood T cell repertoires in COVID-19. Across the whole study: COVID-19 samples, acute and convalescent, were from the United States, Italy and Spain. From T cells, B-cell-depleted T cells, or PBMCs came the material, which was cDNA or gDNA.

The V segment lost 2 bases and the J segment 13 bases; nucleotides outside the gene matches: 13. The CDR3 sequence is 15 residues long. The germline V gene encodes CDR1 KGHSH and CDR2 LQKENI. In the original processing: Using reference gene primer amplification, nucleated cell counts were estimated. The protocol was immunoSEQ multiplex PCR, while the TCRdb copy is restricted to in-frame clones and leaves out a portion. V, J and clone size were drawn from that table, and D and trimming were deduced from the DNA. The sample consists of about 150,000 clones, roughly 84% of them appearing once. Patients from Seattle were sampled longitudinally, starting during active infection.

The rearrangement joins TRBV18 to TRBJ1-4, with 7 bases aligning to TRBD1. The TCR comes from a woman aged 60-70 years with COVID-19, enrolled during active disease. The sample was peripheral blood. The CDR3 nucleotides are TGTGCCAGCTCACCAAAGGAGGGGGCGCCGCCCTTACTGTTTTTT. It yields the protein CASSPKEGAPPLLFF.